These T cell receptor beta chains were read from a single sample in a study of T cell responses to AZD1222 COVID-19 vaccine. TCRdb's table, derived via immunoSEQ multiplex PCR, lists solely in-frame clones and lacks some. The sample lists approximately 80,000 clones; 75% to 95% were seen once. This specimen was peripheral blood, taken 28 days after the second AZD1222 dose. The receptors originated from an adult who received the AZD1222 COVID-19 vaccine. The CDR3 runs from the conserved cysteine through the conserved F or W. Fields, in order: J gene, D gene, clone size, V gene, CDR3 protein, CDR3 DNA. The D gene is left open where the match is weak. Some rows have no size entry. The others give once, few or many, or a class for an expanded clone.

TRBJ1-2,-,-,TRBV10-3,CAISESRVGHTF,TGTGCCATCAGTGAGTCGAGGGTAGGACACACCTTC
TRBJ2-3,TRBD1,-,TRBV3-1/TRBV3-2,CASSPTGTELTDTQYF,TGTGCCAGCAGCCCTACGGGGACAGAACTCACAGATACGCAGTATTTT
TRBJ2-2,-,-,TRBV12-3/TRBV12-4,CASGNTGELFF,TGTGCCAGCGGGAACACCGGGGAGCTGTTTTTT
TRBJ2-5,-,-,TRBV5-5,CASSLAPNSVQETQYF,TGTGCCAGCAGCTTGGCTCCTAACTCCGTTCAAGAGACCCAGTACTTC
TRBJ2-7,-,-,TRBV11-2,CASSLDTYEQYF,TGTGCCAGCAGCTTAGATACTTACGAGCAGTACTTC
TRBJ1-6,TRBD1,-,TRBV2,CAIRQGLNSPLHF,TGTGCCATCCGACAGGGGTTGAATTCACCCCTCCACTTT
TRBJ1-2,TRBD1,-,TRBV2,CASSVRTGGYYGYTF,TGTGCCAGCAGTGTACGCACAGGGGGATACTATGGCTACACCTTC
TRBJ1-2,-,-,TRBV12-5,CASGLVPGDGYTF,TGTGCTAGTGGTTTGGTCCCAGGGGATGGCTACACCTTC
TRBJ1-2,-,-,TRBV19,CASNSGDTVRLGYTF,TGTGCCAGCAATTCCGGGGATACGGTTAGGTTGGGCTACACCTTC
TRBJ2-7,-,-,TRBV3-1/TRBV3-2,CASSPTGYEQYF,TGTGCCAGCAGCCCGACGGGCTACGAGCAGTACTTC
TRBJ1-1,-,-,TRBV7-9,CASESRAMNTEAFF,TGTGCCAGCGAGTCGAGGGCGATGAACACTGAAGCTTTCTTT
TRBJ2-1,TRBD2,-,TRBV9,CASSVGGRGAYNEQFF,TGTGCCAGCAGCGTAGGTGGGCGGGGGGCCTACAATGAGCAGTTCTTC
TRBJ1-5,-,once,TRBV4-1,CASSQGATGLYSNQPQHF,TGCGCCAGCAGCCAAGGTGCGACGGGTCTATATAGCAATCAGCCCCAGCATTTT
TRBJ2-5,-,-,TRBV5-1,CASSSGDQETQYF,TGCGCCAGCAGCTCCGGGGACCAAGAGACCCAGTACTTC
TRBJ1-3,-,-,TRBV7-9,CASSLGTAGNTIYF,TGTGCCAGCAGCTTAGGGACAGCAGGAAACACCATATATTTT
TRBJ2-3,-,-,TRBV6-5,CASSDSIVGRDTQYF,TGTGCCAGCAGCGACTCAATCGTAGGTCGGGATACGCAGTATTTT
TRBJ2-5,-,once,TRBV7-3,CASSLDRQETQYF,TGTGCCAGCAGCTTAGACCGACAAGAGACCCAGTACTTC
TRBJ1-1,-,-,TRBV25-1,CASTPGRGGAFF,TGTGCCAGCACCCCCGGCCGCGGGGGAGCTTTCTTT
TRBJ1-1,-,-,TRBV3-1/TRBV3-2,CASSQESRNTEAFF,TGTGCCAGCAGCCAAGAGTCCAGGAACACTGAAGCTTTCTTT
TRBJ1-1,TRBD1,-,TRBV27,CASSFARDRGQGNTEAFF,TGTGCCAGCAGTTTCGCTCGGGACAGGGGGCAAGGAAACACTGAAGCTTTCTTT